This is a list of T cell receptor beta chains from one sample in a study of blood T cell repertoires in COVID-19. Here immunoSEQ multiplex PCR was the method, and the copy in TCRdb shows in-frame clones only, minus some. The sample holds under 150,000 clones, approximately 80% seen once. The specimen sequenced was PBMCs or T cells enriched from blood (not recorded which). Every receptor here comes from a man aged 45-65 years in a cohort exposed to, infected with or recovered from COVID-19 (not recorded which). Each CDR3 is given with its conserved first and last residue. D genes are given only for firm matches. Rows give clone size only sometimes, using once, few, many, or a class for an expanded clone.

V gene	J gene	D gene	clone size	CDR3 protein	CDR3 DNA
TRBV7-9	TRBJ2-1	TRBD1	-	CASSSGTGIYNEQFF	TGTGCCAGCAGCTCTGGGACAGGGATTTACAATGAGCAGTTCTTC
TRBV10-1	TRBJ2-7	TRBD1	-	CASSDPGTGRYEQYF	TGCGCCAGCAGTGATCCCGGGACAGGGCGTTACGAGCAGTACTTC
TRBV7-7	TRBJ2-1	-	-	CASSLGFGEQFF	TGTGCCAGCAGCTTAGGGTTCGGGGAGCAGTTCTTC
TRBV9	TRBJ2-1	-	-	CASGRGLYNEQFF	TGTGCCAGTGGGCGGGGACTTTACAATGAGCAGTTCTTC
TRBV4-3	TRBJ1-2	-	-	CASSLDRWYGYTF	TGCGCCAGCAGCCTCGACAGGTGGTATGGCTACACCTTC
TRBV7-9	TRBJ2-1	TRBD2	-	CASAGTSSNEQFF	TGTGCCAGCGCCGGGACTAGCAGCAATGAGCAGTTCTTC
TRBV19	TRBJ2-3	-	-	CASSIGNGGVAPDTQYF	TGTGCCAGTAGTATTGGTAATGGAGGGGTTGCACCAGATACGCAGTATTTT
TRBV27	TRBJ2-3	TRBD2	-	CASSFPGLAGDTQYF	TGTGCCAGCAGTTTCCCGGGACTAGCGGGGGATACGCAGTATTTT
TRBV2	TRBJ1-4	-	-	CAMDGTTNEKLFF	TGTGCCATGGACGGGACAACTAATGAAAAACTGTTTTTT
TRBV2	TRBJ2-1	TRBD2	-	CASAASGAVPEQFF	TGTGCCAGCGCCGCTAGCGGGGCGGTTCCTGAGCAGTTCTTC
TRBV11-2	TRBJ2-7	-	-	CASSLQDYEQYF	TGTGCCAGCAGCTTACAGGATTACGAGCAGTACTTC
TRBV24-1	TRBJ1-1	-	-	CATSDPGGTEAFF	TGTGCCACCAGTGATCCCGGCGGTACTGAAGCTTTCTTT
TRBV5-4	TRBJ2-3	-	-	CASSLGLSGADTQYF	TGTGCCAGCAGCTTGGGCCTTAGCGGAGCAGATACGCAGTATTTT
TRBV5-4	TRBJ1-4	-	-	CASSLAGTGTDEKLFF	TGTGCCAGCAGCTTGGCCGGAACAGGGACGGATGAAAAACTGTTTTTT
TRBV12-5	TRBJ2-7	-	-	CASGLGGATWEQYF	TGTGCTAGTGGTTTAGGGGGGGCCACTTGGGAGCAGTACTTC
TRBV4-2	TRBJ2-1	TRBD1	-	CASSQDRGAWNEQFF	TGTGCCAGCAGCCAGGACAGGGGGGCGTGGAATGAGCAGTTCTTC
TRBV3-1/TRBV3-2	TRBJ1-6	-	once	CASSQELVSSSYNSPLHF	TGTGCCAGCAGCCAAGAACTGGTCTCGAGCTCCTATAATTCACCCCTCCACTTT
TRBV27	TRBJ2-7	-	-	CASAPLSESYEQYF	TGTGCCAGCGCCCCACTAAGCGAGTCCTACGAGCAGTACTTC
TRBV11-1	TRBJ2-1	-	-	CASTGGSYNEQFF	TGTGCCAGCACCGGAGGGTCCTACAATGAGCAGTTCTTC
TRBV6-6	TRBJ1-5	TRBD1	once	CASSLLQGAPGNQPQHF	TGTGCCAGCAGTCTTTTACAGGGGGCGCCAGGGAATCAGCCCCAGCATTTT
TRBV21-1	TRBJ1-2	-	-	CASSPNMGQEGYTF	TGTGCCAGCAGCCCAAATATGGGACAGGAAGGCTACACCTTC
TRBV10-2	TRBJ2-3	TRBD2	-	CASSESRLAGSTDTQYF	TGCGCCAGCAGTGAGTCGAGGCTAGCGGGAAGCACAGATACGCAGTATTTT
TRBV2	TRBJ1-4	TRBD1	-	CASRRGTAPTNEKLFF	TGTGCCAGCAGGAGGGGGACAGCCCCAACTAATGAAAAACTGTTTTTT
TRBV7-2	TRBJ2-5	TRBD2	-	CASSLAGLLETQYF	TGTGCCAGCAGCCTAGCGGGACTGTTAGAGACCCAGTACTTC
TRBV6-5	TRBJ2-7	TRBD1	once	CASRPTGIPYEQYF	TGTGCCAGCAGGCCGACAGGGATCCCCTACGAGCAGTACTTC
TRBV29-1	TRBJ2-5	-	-	CSVRREQETQYF	TGCAGCGTTAGAAGGGAGCAAGAGACCCAGTACTTC
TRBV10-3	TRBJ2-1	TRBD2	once	CAITRTSGRYNEQFF	TGTGCCATCACTCGAACTAGCGGACGATACAATGAGCAGTTCTTC
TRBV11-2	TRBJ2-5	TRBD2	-	CASSLFLLAGDRAQETQYF	TGTGCCAGCAGCTTATTCCTACTAGCGGGAGATCGGGCCCAAGAGACCCAGTACTTC
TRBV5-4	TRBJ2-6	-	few	CASSSTASGANVLTF	TGTGCCAGCAGCTCGACTGCATCTGGGGCCAACGTCCTGACTTTC
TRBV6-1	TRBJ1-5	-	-	CASSEAFLLEPQHF	TGTGCCAGCAGTGAAGCTTTCCTCTTAGAGCCCCAGCATTTT
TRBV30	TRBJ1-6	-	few	CAWSVLEGRGPLHF	TGTGCCTGGAGTGTACTGGAGGGTAGGGGACCCCTCCACTTT
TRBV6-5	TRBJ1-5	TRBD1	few	CASRPTGDSNQPQHF	TGTGCCAGCAGGCCAACAGGGGATAGCAATCAGCCCCAGCATTTT
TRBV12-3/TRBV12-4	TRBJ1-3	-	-	CASTSRNTIYF	TGTGCCAGCACTTCCCGAAACACCATATATTTT
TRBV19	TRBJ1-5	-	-	CASSPPGTEGDSNQPQHF	TGTGCCAGTAGTCCCCCCGGGACGGAGGGAGATAGCAATCAGCCCCAGCATTTT
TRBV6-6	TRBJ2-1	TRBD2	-	CASSPWTSGGASVRNEQFF	TGTGCCAGCAGTCCGTGGACTAGCGGGGGGGCGTCGGTGAGGAATGAGCAGTTCTTC
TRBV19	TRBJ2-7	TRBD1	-	CASSIAGRTGPYEQYF	TGTGCCAGTAGTATAGCGGGCCGGACAGGGCCCTACGAGCAGTACTTC
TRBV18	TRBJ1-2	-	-	CASSPGQEANYGYTF	TGTGCCAGCTCACCGGGGCAGGAAGCTAACTATGGCTACACCTTC